This T cell receptor (beta chain) was identified during a study of cytomegalovirus exposure and HLA in healthy donors. The V and J ends lost 1 base and 0 bases, in that order; junction bases with no gene match: 8. CDR1 SGHVS and CDR2 FQNEAQ come from the germline V gene. The CDR3 loop spans 18 amino acids. A multiplex PCR was run with 60 Vbeta primers and 13 Jbeta primers. Profiling relied on immunoSEQ multiplex PCR, and the TCRdb table lists in-frame clones only, not all of them. Here the sample spans 270,000 or so clones, around nine tenths being singletons. The sample taken for sequencing was PBMCs. The sequence was obtained from a girl aged 2 to 9 in good health and CMV-seronegative. The chain has TRBV7-8 and TRBJ1-5; 8 positions match TRBD1. CDR3 region: CASSLVGRTGLSNQPQHF. CDR3 sequence (DNA): TGTGCCAGCAGCTTAGTGGGGCGGACAGGGCTTAGCAATCAGCCCCAGCATTTT.